This T cell receptor (beta chain) was retrieved from a study of blood T cell repertoires in COVID-19 (TCRdb year 2020). Regarding the complete study: Samples from collaborators originated in the United States, Italy and Spain and spanned both the acute and convalescent phases of COVID-19. The material from the prospective study consisted of cDNA or gDNA derived from T cells, B-cell-depleted T cells, or PBMCs. Subjects who had been exposed to COVID-19, were actively infected with it, or had recovered from it provided the deeply sampled blood TCRbeta repertoires that made up the dataset. A freely available public database, intended as a resource for researchers studying the immune response to SARS-CoV-2, is where the repertoires were released. The samples were drawn from the first 160 participants of the ongoing ImmuneRACE study and from 1,254 subjects provided by 6 global collaborators. Sample metadata almost always included a de-identified subject ID, COVID-19 status, age in years and sex. Where available, HLA class I and class II types were taken from metadata supplied by the sample provider and were not determined by assay-based typing. Overall results and qualifications from the work: How much clinical and demographic metadata was included differed by source and by participant, and the metadata was provided uncurated.

From the cysteine up to the phenylalanine, the CDR3 has a length of 13 residues. The sequence is cut down to CDR3 DNA, 39 bases in frame from base 1. V is clipped by 2 bases and J by 2 bases, and the sequence between their germline boundaries is 6 bases long. Whole blood was collected in K2EDTA tubes by collaborating institutions according to the institutions' own protocols. For TCRbeta analysis, collaborators shipped samples in one of three forms: frozen whole blood, isolated PBMCs, or DNA extracted from either of those sample types. This clone was counted between two and nine times. Its antigen is unknown. No much larger clonotype is one base removed from it; base qualities were not supplied. TCRbeta CDR3 regions were amplified from genomic DNA by means of the immunoSEQ Assay, a bias-controlled multiplex PCR. The original methods were these. Within the assay, amplification of reference gene primers was used to estimate how many nucleated cells each sample contained. To quantify the absolute abundance of each unique TCRbeta CDR3 rearrangement, sequence reads were collapsed and filtered. For each sample, productive Simpson clonality was calculated as the square root of Simpson's diversity index across productive rearrangements. Here the immuneACCESS table is served through TCRdb, limited to in-frame sequences with V and J called. Missing clones are a known gap in these copies; in checked studies unresolved V genes cover under half, and the rest lacks a known reason. That table furnishes V, J and clone size, whereas the DNA furnished D and trimming. The sample table contains approximately 86,000 clones; only one count was recorded for approximately 86% of them. The ten largest clones capture about 3.4% of the sample.

Sequenced material: peripheral blood. The V and J genes are TRBV12-3 or TRBV12-4 and TRBJ1-1, with the D gene uncertain. The TCR comes from a man in his forties or fifties with acute or convalescent COVID-19. The DNA sequence follows: TGTGCCAGCAGTTTACAGATAAACACTGAAGCTTTCTTT. It is translated as CASSLQINTEAFF.